This T cell receptor beta chain was found in a study of cytotoxic CD8 clonotypes in ibrutinib-treated CLL. Study-wide background: Results showed roughly 25 partial and 2 complete responses; following median 68 months, around 14 remained remitted, about 12 advanced.

Study-level results: Clonality, elevated at ibrutinib response, dropped back toward baseline at progression.

Sequenced by immunoSEQ multiplex PCR; TCRdb stores in-frame clones only, minus some. The sample holds more than 300,000 clones; roughly 79% are singletons and the top ten take over 6.5%. On this clone itself: What it recognizes is unknown.

This clonotype was sampled from a human donor with chronic lymphocytic leukemia. Sample: PBMCs, taken before ibrutinib treatment.

The CDR3 coding sequence is TGTGCCAGCAGCTTGATAGGGGCCCAGGGGCCGAGCTCCTACGAGCAGTACTTC. Residues: CASSLIGAQGPSSYEQYF. The chain employs TRBV5-6 and TRBJ2-7; D perhaps matches TRBD1 (6 bases). Trimming took off 1 base at V and 0 bases at J, with 20 bases between the two ends. The CDR3 covers 18 residues. Germline values: CDR1 SGHDT, CDR2 YYEEEE.